Listed here are 6 T cell receptor beta chains from one sample, sequenced in a study of intratumoral heterogeneity in liver cancer. Profiled with immunoSEQ multiplex PCR; TCRdb holds only in-frame clones, not every one. The sample includes roughly 5,700 clones, 68% of them seen just once. The source was tumor-adjacent normal tissue, collected before any cancer treatment. These receptors were taken from a man between 70 and 80 years old with hepatocellular carcinoma.

The table lists this clone with a count of one. The V gene is TRBV28, the J gene TRBJ2-1; weak D call: TRBD2 (5 bases). Trimming pared 1 base from V and 5 bases from J, leaving 6 bases between. CDR1 is MDHEN, CDR2 SYDVKM, per germline. CDR3 length: 13 residues. CDR3 sequence (DNA): TGTGCCAGCAGTTTATACGGGGACAATGAGCAGTTCTTC. Its protein is CASSLYGDNEQFF. Using reference TRBV28 and TRBJ2-1 for the parts outside the CDR3, the full variable domain is DVKVTQSSRYLVKRTGEKVFLECVQDMDHENMFWYRQDPGLGLRLIYFSYDVKMKEKGDIPEGYSVSREKKERFSLILESASTNQTSMYLCASSLYGDNEQFFGPGTRLTVL.

The rearrangement uses TRBV2 and TRBJ1-6; D call uncertain. This CDR3 has 15 amino acids. CDR1 is SNHLY and CDR2 is FYNNEI in the germline V gene. The V end lost 6 bases, the J end lost 5 bases, and 14 bases lay between the germline ends. The CDR3 DNA follows: TGTGCCAGCAGGCCCTTCCAGGCTCATAATTCACCCCTCCACTTT. This codes for CASRPFQAHNSPLHF.

By share, this clone ranks as medium-sized. The chain employs TRBV28 and TRBJ1-5; D remains ambiguous. The CDR3 has 15 residues. Trimming removed 2 bases at V and 3 bases at J, with 11 bases between. CDR1 and CDR2 from the germline V gene are MDHEN and SYDVKM. The CDR3 is CASSLRWGINQPQHF. CDR3 DNA sequence: TGTGCCAGCAGTTTAAGGTGGGGAATCAATCAGCCCCAGCATTTT.

The J gene is TRBJ2-5, the V gene TRBV5-4; D ambiguous. There are 11 residues in the CDR3. V lost 0 bases and J lost 3, with 0 bases in between. Germline lookup yields CDR1 SGHNT and CDR2 YYREEE (reference sequence). The CDR3 bases are TGTGCCAGCAGCTTGGAAGAGACCCAGTACTTC. Protein sequence: CASSLEETQYF. The entire variable domain, with the rest obtained from reference TRBV5-4 and TRBJ2-5, is as follows: ETGVTQSPTHLIKTRGQQVTLRCSSQSGHNTVSWYQQALGQGPQFIFQYYREEENGRGNFPPRFSGLQFPNYSSELNVNALELDDSALYLCASSLEETQYFGPGTRLLVL.

CDR3 sequence: CASSEGLTEAFF. The CDR3 region has the DNA TGTGCCAGCAGTGAGGGGTTGACTGAAGCTTTCTTT. V gene TRBV28 combines with J gene TRBJ1-1, with a weak D call TRBD1 (5 bases). The CDR3 is 12 residues long. Germline lookup yields CDR1 MDHEN and CDR2 SYDVKM. The V gene lost 5 bases and the J gene lost 5 bases, with 9 bases spanning the gap.

The genes are TRBV5-1 and TRBJ1-2; perhaps TRBD1 as D (6 bases). The CDR3 consists of 13 residues. CDR1 is SGHRS, CDR2 YFSETQ, per germline. Between the trimmed V and J ends, which lost 7 bases and 2 bases, there was a span of 12 bases. The CDR3 spells CASGGTRNYGYTF. Written as DNA, the CDR3 is TGCGCCAGCGGGGGGACAAGAAACTATGGCTACACCTTC.